This T cell receptor (beta chain) derives from a study of breast tumors, draining lymph nodes, adjacent tissues. Findings and caveats of the study: Tumor repertoires ranked between lymph nodes and nontumor tissue in diversity, with V and J gene preferences. Luminal-like breast cancer showed significantly greater tumor-nontumor repertoire similarity than basal-like breast cancer did. The data were judged consistent with most tumor T cells coming from lymph node and expanding in tumor.

This clonotype was counted at least ten times. Its specificity is not known. Breast cancer patients provided tissue from their axillary draining lymph nodes. Germline CDR1 is SGDLS and CDR2 is YYNGEE. V shed 0 bases and J shed 8 bases, with 10 bases lying between them. The length of the CDR3 is 13 residues. Each CDR3 protein gets one entry after TCRdb re-called the multiplex PCR reads with MiXCR. The sample lists about 120,000 distinct CDR3 sequences; nearly 20% were seen once. The chain combines TRBV9 with TRBJ2-3; D is uncertain. The sample comprised axillary lymph node tissue. The TCR sequence derives from a female donor with breast cancer. Some clones in this sample may be carry-over from other donors' samples. The CDR3 nucleotides are TGTGCCAGCAGCGTAGATGCTAGTGGTACGCAGTATTTT. Translation: CASSVDASGTQYF.